This entry concerns a single TCR beta chain. The antigen is undetermined. The data stem from a study of monozygotic twins with inflammatory bowel disease. Eight separate reactions for every sample produced the cDNA. Amplification used two nested PCRs: 15 to 20 cycles, then around 9 cycles, on TCRalpha/TCRbeta cDNA. TCRdb reprocessed the 5' RACE reads and stores each CDR3 protein as one record, lacking DNA. This sample's table reports about 440,000 distinct CDR3 sequences. In germline, CDR1 is SGHTA, CDR2 FQGTGA. The CDR3 extends over 14 amino acids. Regarding the study as a whole: On the inverse Simpson index, IBD patients scored lower for TCRbeta diversity than healthy co-twins. Treatment differences in immunosuppression may have added variability to the repertoires of patients.

The rearrangement joins TRBV7-3 to TRBJ2-3. Material: blood. The TCR originated in a human donor with ulcerative colitis or Crohn's disease, or a healthy co-twin of an affected twin (not recorded which). CDR3: CASSLRHPTDTQYF.